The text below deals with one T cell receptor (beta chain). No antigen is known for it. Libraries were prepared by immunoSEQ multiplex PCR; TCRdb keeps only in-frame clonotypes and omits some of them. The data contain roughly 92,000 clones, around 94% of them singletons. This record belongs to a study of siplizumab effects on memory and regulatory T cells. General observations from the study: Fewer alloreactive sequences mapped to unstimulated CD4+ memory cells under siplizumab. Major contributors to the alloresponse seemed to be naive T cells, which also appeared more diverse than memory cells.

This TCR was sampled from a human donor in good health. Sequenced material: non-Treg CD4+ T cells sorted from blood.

The CDR3 DNA is TGTGCCAGCAGCCAAGACCCGGGCGTTAGCACGCAGTATTTT. The encoded protein is CASSQDPGVSTQYF. The chain couples TRBV11-2 to TRBJ2-3; D is undetermined. Per germline, CDR1 SGHAT and CDR2 FQNNGV. V was pared by 5 bases and J by 9 bases, with 18 bases between. The CDR3 totals 14 residues.